Following are 27 T cell receptor beta chains from one sample sequenced in a study of CD8+ T cells in alopecia areata. As the sequencing template, cDNA was produced by extracting RNA and reverse transcribing it. Profiled with immunoSEQ multiplex PCR; TCRdb holds only in-frame clones, not every one. The sample consists of 100,000 to 150,000 clones, about 60% of them appearing once. Sample: CD4+ T cells sorted from blood. These receptors were obtained from a human donor in good health.

This clone came up a few times. The chain links TRBV7-2 to TRBJ2-1; D is ambiguous. The CDR3 is 12 residues long. The ends were cut back, 5 bases at V and 9 bases at J, with 11 bases in the middle. The germline V gene encodes CDR1 SGHTA and CDR2 FQGNSA. The CDR3 loop reads CASSPLATEQFF. CDR3 in DNA: TGTGCCAGCAGCCCTCTTGCGACTGAGCAGTTCTTC.

The V call is TRBV29-1, the J call TRBJ2-2; TRBD1 is a possible D gene (5 bases). This CDR3 spans 13 amino acids. The V end was cut by 4 bases, the J end by 3 bases, with 9 bases between. Germline lookup yields CDR1 SQVTM and CDR2 ANQGSEA. In nucleotides, the CDR3 is TGCAGCGTTGGGGGCAGGGACACCGGGGAGCTGTTTTTT. Its translation is CSVGGRDTGELFF.

Points on this clone: Distinct nucleotide sequences in the sample also encode this CDR3. The chain is built from TRBV29-1 and TRBJ2-7; possible D gene TRBD1, 5 bases. Germline CDR1 SQVTM, CDR2 ANQGSEA. CDR3 length equals 12 residues. V was clipped by 4 bases and J by 0 bases, with 7 bases between them. This chain's CDR3 is CSVGRDSYEQYF. In nucleotides, the CDR3 is TGCAGCGTTGGCAGGGACTCCTACGAGCAGTACTTC.

This chain connects TRBV30 to TRBJ2-5; weak D call: TRBD1 (6 bases). CDR3 length: 15 amino acids. V was clipped by 4 bases and J by 2 bases, with 17 bases between them. Per germline, CDR1 GTSNPN and CDR2 SVGIG (reference sequence). CDR3 in amino acids: CAWTQWGLGQETQYF. The DNA for the CDR3 is TGTGCCTGGACCCAATGGGGGCTGGGGCAAGAGACCCAGTACTTC.

For this clone: The conserved final phenylalanine or tryptophan is absent from the CDR3, which likely points to a read error. The chain uses TRBV30 and TRBJ1-1; D remains unclear. Between the trimmed V and J ends, which lost 1 base and 0 bases, there was a span of 6 bases. In germline, CDR1 is GTSNPN, CDR2 SVGIG (reference sequence). The CDR3 sequence is 13 residues long. DNA for the CDR3: TGTGCCTGGAGTGGGGCCTTGAACACTGAAGCTTTCTCT. Translating it yields CAWSGALNTEAFS.

The chain carries TRBV2 and TRBJ2-5; 7 bases match TRBD2. V trimming: 4 bases; J trimming: 5 bases; junction bases outside the gene matches: 1. This CDR3 spans 12 amino acids. Looked up from germline, CDR1 is SNHLY and CDR2 is FYNNEI. The CDR3 loop reads CASSGEGETQYF. The CDR3 nucleotides read TGTGCCAGCAGTGGGGAGGGGGAGACCCAGTACTTC.

This clone was seen a handful of times. V is TRBV20-1 and J is TRBJ2-5; weak D call: TRBD2 (6 bases). The germline V and J ends were trimmed by 6 bases and 5 bases, with 10 bases remaining between them. This CDR3 has 11 residues. Germline V gene lookup returns CDR1 DFQATT and CDR2 SNEGSKA (reference sequence). CDR3 nucleotide sequence: TGCAGTGCCGGGAGTCCGGAGACCCAGTACTTC. Its translation is CSAGSPETQYF.

The chain couples TRBV6-5 to TRBJ1-2; 7 bases are a match to TRBD1. The CDR3 covers 13 residues. In germline, CDR1 is MNHEY, CDR2 SVGAGI. J gave up 8 bases and V 5 bases, and 8 bases lay outside the gene matches. The CDR3 DNA sequence: TGTGCCAGCAGTCCCAGGGGGAACGAAGGCTACACCTTC. Residues: CASSPRGNEGYTF.

The chain recombines TRBV5-1 with TRBJ2-7, with D perhaps matching TRBD2 (5 bases). Per the germline V gene, CDR1 is SGHRS and CDR2 is YFSETQ. Trimming pared 4 bases from V and 3 bases from J, leaving 5 bases between. This CDR3 is 11 amino acids long. The chain's CDR3 is CASSRGYEQYF. In DNA, the CDR3 is TGCGCCAGCAGCCGGGGCTACGAGCAGTACTTC.

The genes are TRBV6-6 and TRBJ1-2; D perhaps matches TRBD1 (6 bases). Trimming removed 2 bases from V and 5 bases from J, with 12 bases in between. The CDR3 has 14 residues. CDR1 and CDR2 from the germline V gene are MNHNY and SVGAGI (reference sequence). The CDR3 DNA reads TGTGCCAGCAGTTACCACGGACAGCTTTATGGCTACACCTTC. This gives the protein CASSYHGQLYGYTF.

The chain carries TRBV11-2 and TRBJ2-7; D might be TRBD1 or TRBD2, each matching 5 bases. V shed 1 base and J shed 4 bases, with 11 bases lying between them. The germline CDR1 and CDR2 sequences are SGHAT and FQNNGV. The CDR3 is made up of 14 amino acids. CDR3 in amino acids: CASSLVPGPYEQYF. In DNA, the CDR3 is TGTGCCAGCAGCTTAGTTCCGGGGCCGTACGAGCAGTACTTC.

This sequence joins TRBV30 and TRBJ1-6; D is possibly TRBD1 (5 bases). Between the trimmed V and J ends, which lost 4 bases and 4 bases, there was a span of 11 bases. Germline values: CDR1 GTSNPN, CDR2 SVGIG (reference sequence). The CDR3 covers 14 residues. Here the CDR3 reads CAWTKGPYNSPLHF. The DNA of the CDR3 is TGTGCCTGGACGAAGGGACCGTATAATTCACCCCTCCACTTT.

This clone was found once. This chain links TRBV5-1 with TRBJ1-3; D remains ambiguous. This CDR3 comprises 12 residues. V was shortened by 3 bases and J by 4 bases, with 5 bases between the two germline ends. Germline V lookup: CDR1 SGHRS, CDR2 YFSETQ. CDR3 loop: CASSSEGNTIYF. Here the CDR3 DNA reads TGCGCCAGCAGCTCCGAGGGAAACACCATATATTTT.

The genes are TRBV4-2 and TRBJ2-5; no clear D gene. Trimming shortened V by 0 bases and J by 5 bases, and 16 bases separated the two germline ends. CDR1 is LGHNA, CDR2 YNFKEQ, per germline. The CDR3 has 16 residues. The CDR3 loop reads CASSQDLVGQRETQYF. The CDR3 DNA reads as TGTGCCAGCAGCCAAGATCTGGTGGGCCAGAGGGAGACCCAGTACTTC.

The genes are TRBV18 and TRBJ1-5, with D unresolved. Germline CDR1 and CDR2: KGHSH and LQKENI. The CDR3 covers 12 residues. Trimming left V 3 bases short and J 6 bases short, with 6 bases between. The CDR3, as DNA: TGTGCCAGCTCACCTACAGCTCAGCCCCAGCATTTT. Protein product: CASSPTAQPQHF.

The CDR3 is CASSQGFTEAFF. CDR3 DNA sequence: TGTGCCAGCAGCCAGGGGTTCACTGAAGCTTTCTTT. The rearrangement links TRBV7-9 to TRBJ1-1; D possibly corresponds to TRBD1 (6 bases). The CDR3 is 12 amino acids. V gave up 5 bases and J gave up 4 bases, with 8 bases separating them. Germline lookup yields CDR1 SEHNR and CDR2 FQNEAQ (reference sequence).

In DNA form, the CDR3 reads TGTGCCAGCAGCGTACAGGTCCGGTCCGAGACCCAGTACTTC. Amino acids: CASSVQVRSETQYF. V and J are TRBV9 and TRBJ2-5; unclear D gene. Per germline, CDR1 SGDLS and CDR2 YYNGEE. The V gene lost 1 base and the J gene lost 5 bases, with 12 bases spanning the gap. The CDR3 covers 14 residues.

The chain uses TRBV4-1 and TRBJ1-1; 7 bases are shared with TRBD1. CDR1 is MGHRA, CDR2 YSYEKL, per germline. Losses at the gene ends were 8 bases for V and 0 bases for J; bases not matched to a gene: 21. There are 19 residues in the CDR3. The CDR3 DNA follows: TGCGCCAGCTCCCCTCGGGGAGGGGGCAGGGGTAACATGAACACTGAAGCTTTCTTT. The encoded protein is CASSPRGGGRGNMNTEAFF.

The chain links TRBV27 to TRBJ1-5; 7 bases fit TRBD1. The ends lost 10 bases at V and 3 bases at J; junction bases unmatched: 6. The length of the CDR3 is 13 residues. Germline assignment: CDR1 MNHEY and CDR2 SMNVEV (reference sequence). The CDR3 protein is CANPTGPNQPQHF. The CDR3 DNA follows: TGTGCCAACCCGACAGGGCCCAATCAGCCCCAGCATTTT.

The V call is TRBV5-6, the J call TRBJ2-7; either TRBD1 or TRBD2 may fit D (6 bases each). Trimming removed 2 bases from V and 6 bases from J, with 15 bases in between. Per germline, CDR1 SGHDT and CDR2 YYEEEE. The CDR3 is 14 residues long. CDR3 region: CASSFTLTGAEQYF. CDR3 in DNA: TGTGCCAGCAGCTTCACCCTCACGGGGGCCGAGCAGTACTTC. The complete variable domain, with remaining parts taken from reference TRBV5-6 and TRBJ2-7, reads DAGVTQSPTHLIKTRGQQVTLRCSPKSGHDTVSWYQQALGQGPQFIFQYYEEEERQRGNFPDRFSGHQFPNYSSELNVNALLLGDSALYLCASSFTLTGAEQYFGPGTRLTVT.

The rearrangement uses TRBV4-1 and TRBJ2-1; no firm D call. Germline V gene sequence: CDR1 MGHRA, CDR2 YSYEKL. This CDR3 region has 14 residues. V lost 0 bases to trimming and J lost 2 bases, with 5 bases between them. This CDR3 reads CASSQDAAYNEQFF. The CDR3 nucleotides read TGCGCCAGCAGCCAAGATGCGGCCTACAATGAGCAGTTCTTC.

This sequence joins TRBV20-1 and TRBJ1-2; a possible D gene is TRBD1 (5 bases). CDR3 size: 11 residues. CDR1 is DFQATT, CDR2 SNEGSKA, per germline (reference sequence). V lost 6 bases and J lost 8, with 13 bases in between. The chain's CDR3 is CSAPERGGYTF. The CDR3 DNA sequence: TGCAGTGCCCCTGAGCGGGGCGGCTACACCTTC.

The rearrangement links TRBV5-6 to TRBJ1-6, with 7 nucleotides matching TRBD1. This CDR3 region has 14 residues. CDR1 SGHDT and CDR2 YYEEEE come from the germline V gene. V lost 1 base to trimming and J lost 10 bases; unmatched junction nucleotides: 5. The CDR3 coding sequence is TGTGCCAGCAGCTTGATACAGGGGAACTCACCCCTCCACTTT. Translating gives CASSLIQGNSPLHF.

The chain combines TRBV4-1 with TRBJ1-2; D possibly corresponds to TRBD1 (5 bases). CDR1 MGHRA and CDR2 YSYEKL come from the germline V gene. V lost 1 base, J lost 0 bases, and 9 bases lay in between. The CDR3 runs 15 residues. The CDR3 is CASSQGTGTNYGYTF. The CDR3 bases are TGCGCCAGCAGCCAAGGTACAGGAACTAACTATGGCTACACCTTC.

The sample holds a few counts of this clone. The rearrangement uses TRBV29-1 and TRBJ2-3; D unresolved. The CDR3 contains 13 residues. Germline V gene lookup returns CDR1 SQVTM and CDR2 ANQGSEA. V lost 4 bases and J 0 bases, leaving 8 bases between the germline ends. Here the CDR3 DNA reads TGCAGCGTTGTGATGGGTAGCACAGATACGCAGTATTTT. Translation: CSVVMGSTDTQYF.

V and J are TRBV9 and TRBJ1-2; no clear D gene. The CDR3 is made up of 13 amino acids. The V and J ends lost 3 bases and 0 bases respectively, with 6 bases between them. Germline V gene lookup returns CDR1 SGDLS and CDR2 YYNGEE. DNA of the CDR3: TGTGCCAGCAGCGGTCGGACTAACTATGGCTACACCTTC. Its translation: CASSGRTNYGYTF.

V gene TRBV6-5 combines with J gene TRBJ1-1; D gene unclear. V was cut by 6 bases and J by 1 base, with 12 bases left in between. In germline, CDR1 is MNHEY, CDR2 SVGAGI. The CDR3 is 14 residues long. The CDR3 DNA reads as TGTGCCAGCAGGCCTCGGGGAGCGAACACTGAAGCTTTCTTT. This encodes CASRPRGANTEAFF.